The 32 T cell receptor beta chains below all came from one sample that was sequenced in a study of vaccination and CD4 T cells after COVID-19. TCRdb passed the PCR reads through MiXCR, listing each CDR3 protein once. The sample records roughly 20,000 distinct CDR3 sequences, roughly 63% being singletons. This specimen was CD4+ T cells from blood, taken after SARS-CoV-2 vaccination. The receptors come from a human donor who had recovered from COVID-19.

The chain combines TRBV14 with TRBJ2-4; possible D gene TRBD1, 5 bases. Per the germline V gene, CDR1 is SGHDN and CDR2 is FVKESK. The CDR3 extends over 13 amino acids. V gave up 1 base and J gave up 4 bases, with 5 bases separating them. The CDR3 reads CASSQGQKNIQYF. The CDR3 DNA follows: TGTGCCAGCAGCCAAGGACAGAAAAACATTCAGTACTTC.

CDR3 DNA sequence: TGTGCCAGCAGCGCCCGACAGGGGGGTAAGGGAACGCAGTATTTT. It translates to CASSARQGGKGTQYF. V and J are TRBV7-3 and TRBJ2-3, with 9 bases that match TRBD1. Germline CDR1 SGHTA, CDR2 FQGTGA. The trim removed 5 bases at V and 9 bases at J, leaving 12 bases unmatched. The CDR3 is 15 residues long.

The CDR3 DNA is TGCAGTGCTAGAGATTCAGCGGAGCTAGCGGGAGCACAAGAGACCCAGTACTTC. Its protein product is CSARDSAELAGAQETQYF. The chain links TRBV20-1 to TRBJ2-5; TRBD2 matches at 10 bases. V was clipped by 0 bases and J by 2 bases; unmatched bases: 12. The CDR3 has 18 amino acids. Germline assignment: CDR1 DFQATT and CDR2 SNEGSKA (reference sequence).

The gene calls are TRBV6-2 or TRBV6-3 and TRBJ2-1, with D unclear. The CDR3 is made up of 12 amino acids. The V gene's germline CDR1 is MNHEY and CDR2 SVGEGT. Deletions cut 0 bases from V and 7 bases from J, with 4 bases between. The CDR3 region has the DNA TGTGCCAGCAGTTACTCGAGGAATGAGCAGTTCTTC. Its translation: CASSYSRNEQFF.

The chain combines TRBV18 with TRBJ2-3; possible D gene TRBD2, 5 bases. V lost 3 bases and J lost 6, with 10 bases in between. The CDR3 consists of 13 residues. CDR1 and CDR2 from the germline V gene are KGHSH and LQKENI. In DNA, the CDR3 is TGTGCCAGCTCACCTGAGGGCCCGGATACGCAGTATTTT. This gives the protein CASSPEGPDTQYF.

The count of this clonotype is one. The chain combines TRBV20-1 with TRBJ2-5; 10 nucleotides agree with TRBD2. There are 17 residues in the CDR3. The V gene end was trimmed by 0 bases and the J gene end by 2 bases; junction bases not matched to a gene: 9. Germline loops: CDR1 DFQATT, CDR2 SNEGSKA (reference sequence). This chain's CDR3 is CSARDPSGRPLQETQYF. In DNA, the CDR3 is TGCAGTGCTAGAGATCCTAGCGGGAGACCCCTACAAGAGACCCAGTACTTC.

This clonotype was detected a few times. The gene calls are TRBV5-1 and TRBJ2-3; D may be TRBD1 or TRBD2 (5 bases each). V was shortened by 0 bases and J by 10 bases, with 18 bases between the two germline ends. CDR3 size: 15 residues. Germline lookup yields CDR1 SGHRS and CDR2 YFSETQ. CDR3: CASSLGTGLGDAQYF. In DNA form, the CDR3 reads TGCGCCAGCAGCTTGGGGACTGGGCTTGGGGACGCGCAGTATTTT.

CDR3 sequence (DNA): TGCAGCGGGAGGGCGTCGGGAAACACTGAAGCTTTCTTT. The encoded protein is CSGRASGNTEAFF. This chain uses TRBV29-1 with TRBJ1-1; D gene ambiguous. The CDR3 is 13 amino acids. The germline V gene encodes CDR1 SQVTM and CDR2 ANQGSEA. Trimming left V 7 bases short and J 2 bases short, with 14 bases between.

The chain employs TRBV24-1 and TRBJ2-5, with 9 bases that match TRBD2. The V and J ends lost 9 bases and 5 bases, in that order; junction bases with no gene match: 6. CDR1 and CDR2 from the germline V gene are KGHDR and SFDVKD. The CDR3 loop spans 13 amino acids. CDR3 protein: CATQSGRKETQYF. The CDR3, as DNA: TGTGCCACCCAAAGCGGGAGGAAGGAGACCCAGTACTTC.

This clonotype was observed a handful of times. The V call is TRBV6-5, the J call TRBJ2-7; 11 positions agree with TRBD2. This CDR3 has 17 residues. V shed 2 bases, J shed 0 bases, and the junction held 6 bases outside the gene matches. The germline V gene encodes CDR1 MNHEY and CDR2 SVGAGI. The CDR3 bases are TGTGCCAGCAGTTACCTGTCTAGCGGGGGGTCCTCCTACGAGCAGTACTTC. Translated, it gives CASSYLSSGGSSYEQYF.

The CDR3 DNA follows: TGTGCCAGCAGTGAGCCACTACAGGGGGAGGAGCAGTACTTC. This codes for CASSEPLQGEEQYF. This chain uses TRBV2 with TRBJ2-7; 8 positions match TRBD1. Germline CDR1 is SNHLY and CDR2 is FYNNEI. The CDR3 extends over 14 amino acids. V shed 3 bases and J 7 bases; nucleotides not matched to a gene: 8. The whole variable domain, filled in from reference TRBV2 and TRBJ2-7, reads EPEVTQTPSHQVTQMGQEVILRCVPISNHLYFYWYRQILGQKVEFLVSFYNNEISEKSEIFDDQFSVERPDGSNFTLKIRSTKLEDSAMYFCASSEPLQGEEQYFGPGTRLTVT.

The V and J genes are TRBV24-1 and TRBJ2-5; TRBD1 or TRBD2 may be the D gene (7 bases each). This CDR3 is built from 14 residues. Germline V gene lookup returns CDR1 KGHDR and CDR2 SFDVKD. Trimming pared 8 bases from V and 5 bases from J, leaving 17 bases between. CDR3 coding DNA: TGTGCCACCATCGGCTATCAGGGGGGGGAGACCCAGTACTTC. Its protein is CATIGYQGGETQYF.

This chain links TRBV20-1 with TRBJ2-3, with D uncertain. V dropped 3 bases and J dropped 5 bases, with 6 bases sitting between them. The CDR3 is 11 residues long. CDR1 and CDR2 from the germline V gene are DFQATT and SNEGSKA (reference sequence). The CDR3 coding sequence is TGCAGTGCTAGCTTGGAAGATACGCAGTATTTT. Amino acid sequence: CSASLEDTQYF.

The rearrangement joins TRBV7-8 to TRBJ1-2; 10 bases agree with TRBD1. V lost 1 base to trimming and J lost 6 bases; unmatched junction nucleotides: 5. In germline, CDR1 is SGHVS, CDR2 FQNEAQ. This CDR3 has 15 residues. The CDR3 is CASSLVGTGVNGYTF. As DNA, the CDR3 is TGTGCCAGCAGCTTAGTTGGGACAGGGGTTAATGGCTACACCTTC.

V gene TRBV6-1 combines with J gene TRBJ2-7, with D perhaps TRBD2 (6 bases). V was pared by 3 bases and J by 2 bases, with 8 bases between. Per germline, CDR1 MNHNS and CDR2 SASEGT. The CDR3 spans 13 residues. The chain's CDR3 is CASSEAGTYEQYF. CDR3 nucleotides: TGTGCCAGCAGTGAGGCGGGGACCTACGAGCAGTACTTC.

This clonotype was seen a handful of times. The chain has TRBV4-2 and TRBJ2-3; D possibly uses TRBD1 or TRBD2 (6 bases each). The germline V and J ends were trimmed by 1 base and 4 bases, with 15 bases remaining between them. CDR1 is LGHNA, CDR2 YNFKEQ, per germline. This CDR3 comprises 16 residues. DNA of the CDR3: TGTGCCAGCAGCCAAGCTGGTCCAGGGGAGGCAGATACGCAGTATTTT. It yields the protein CASSQAGPGEADTQYF.

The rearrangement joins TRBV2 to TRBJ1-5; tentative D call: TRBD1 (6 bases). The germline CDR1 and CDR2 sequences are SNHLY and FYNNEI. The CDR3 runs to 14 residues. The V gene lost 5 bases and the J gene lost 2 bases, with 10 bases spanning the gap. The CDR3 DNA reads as TGTGCCAGCAGTCAACAGGGAGGCAATCAGCCCCAGCATTTT. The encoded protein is CASSQQGGNQPQHF.

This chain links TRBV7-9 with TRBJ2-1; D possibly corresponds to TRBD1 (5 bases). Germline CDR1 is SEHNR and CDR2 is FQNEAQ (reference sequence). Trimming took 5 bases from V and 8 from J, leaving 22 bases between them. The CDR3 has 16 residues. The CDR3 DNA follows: TGTGCCAGCAGCCGTCCGGTTGGGGCGGTTTATGATGAGCAGTTCTTC. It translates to CASSRPVGAVYDEQFF.

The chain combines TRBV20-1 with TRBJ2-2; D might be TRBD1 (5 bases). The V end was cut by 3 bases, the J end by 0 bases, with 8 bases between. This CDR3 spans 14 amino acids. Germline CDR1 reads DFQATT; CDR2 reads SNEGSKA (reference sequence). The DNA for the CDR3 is TGCAGTGCTAGTTTCAGGGCGAACACCGGGGAGCTGTTTTTT. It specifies CSASFRANTGELFF.

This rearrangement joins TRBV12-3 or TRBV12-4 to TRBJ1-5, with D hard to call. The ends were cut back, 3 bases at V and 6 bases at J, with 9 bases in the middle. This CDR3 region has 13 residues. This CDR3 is CASSLADGQPQHF. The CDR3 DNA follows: TGTGCCAGCAGTTTGGCGGATGGTCAGCCCCAGCATTTT.

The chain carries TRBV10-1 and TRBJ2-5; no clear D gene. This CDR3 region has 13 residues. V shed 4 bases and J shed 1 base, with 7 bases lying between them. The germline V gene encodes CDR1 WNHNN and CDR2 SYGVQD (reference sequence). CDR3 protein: CASSGGSQETQYF. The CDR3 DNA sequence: TGCGCCAGCAGTGGGGGTAGCCAAGAGACCCAGTACTTC.

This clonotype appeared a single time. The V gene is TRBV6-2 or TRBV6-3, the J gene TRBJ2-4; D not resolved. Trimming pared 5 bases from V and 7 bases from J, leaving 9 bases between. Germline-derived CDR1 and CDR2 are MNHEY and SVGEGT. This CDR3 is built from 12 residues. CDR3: CASSPERNIQYF. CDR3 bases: TGTGCCAGCAGTCCGGAGAGGAACATTCAGTACTTC.

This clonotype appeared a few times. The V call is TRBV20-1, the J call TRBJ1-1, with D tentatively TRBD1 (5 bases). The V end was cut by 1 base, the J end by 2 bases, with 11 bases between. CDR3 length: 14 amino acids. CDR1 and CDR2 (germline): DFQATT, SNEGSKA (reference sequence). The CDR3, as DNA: TGCAGTGCTAGAGGGGCGCAGGGAAACACTGAAGCTTTCTTT. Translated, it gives CSARGAQGNTEAFF.

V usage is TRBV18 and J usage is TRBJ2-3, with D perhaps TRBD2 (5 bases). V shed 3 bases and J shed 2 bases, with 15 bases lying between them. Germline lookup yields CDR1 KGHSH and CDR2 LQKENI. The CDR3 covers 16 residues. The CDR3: CASSPQEAFSTDTQYF. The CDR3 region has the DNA TGTGCCAGCTCACCCCAGGAGGCGTTTTCCACAGATACGCAGTATTTT.

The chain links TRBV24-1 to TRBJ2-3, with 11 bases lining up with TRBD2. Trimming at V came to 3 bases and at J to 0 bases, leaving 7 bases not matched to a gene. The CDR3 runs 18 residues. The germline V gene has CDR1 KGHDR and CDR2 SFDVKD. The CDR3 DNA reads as TGTGCCACCAGTGATCGCACGACTAGCGGGAAAAGCACAGATACGCAGTATTTT. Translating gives CATSDRTTSGKSTDTQYF.

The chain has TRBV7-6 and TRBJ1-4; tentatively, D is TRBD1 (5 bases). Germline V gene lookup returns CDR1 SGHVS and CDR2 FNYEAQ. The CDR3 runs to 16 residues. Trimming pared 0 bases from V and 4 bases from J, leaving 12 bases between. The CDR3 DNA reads TGTGCCAGCAGCTTAGCGGGCAGGGCCTTTAATGAAAAACTGTTTTTT. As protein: CASSLAGRAFNEKLFF.

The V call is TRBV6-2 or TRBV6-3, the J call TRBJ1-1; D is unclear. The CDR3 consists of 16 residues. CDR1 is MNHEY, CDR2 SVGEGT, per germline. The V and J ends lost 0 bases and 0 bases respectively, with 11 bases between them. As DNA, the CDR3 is TGTGCCAGCAGTTACTCTCTTGGGCAGATGAACACTGAAGCTTTCTTT. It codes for CASSYSLGQMNTEAFF.

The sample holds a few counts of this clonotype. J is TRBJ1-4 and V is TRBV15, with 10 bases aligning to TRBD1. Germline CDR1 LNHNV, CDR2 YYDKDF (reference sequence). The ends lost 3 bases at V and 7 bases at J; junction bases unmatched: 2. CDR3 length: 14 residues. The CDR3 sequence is CATSRGQGIEKLFF. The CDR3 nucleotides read TGTGCCACCAGCAGGGGACAGGGGATTGAAAAACTGTTTTTT. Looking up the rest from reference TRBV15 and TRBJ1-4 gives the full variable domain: DAMVIQNPRYQVTQFGKPVTLSCSQTLNHNVMYWYQQKSSQAPKLLFHYYDKDFNNEADTPDNFQSRRPNTSFCFLDIRSPGLGDTAMYLCATSRGQGIEKLFFGSGTQLSVL.

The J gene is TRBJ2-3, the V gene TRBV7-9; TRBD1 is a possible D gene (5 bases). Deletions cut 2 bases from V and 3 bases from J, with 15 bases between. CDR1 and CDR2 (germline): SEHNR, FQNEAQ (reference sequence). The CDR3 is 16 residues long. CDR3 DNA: TGTGCCAGCAGCTTATTTGACAGACGAATAACAGATACGCAGTATTTT. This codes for CASSLFDRRITDTQYF.

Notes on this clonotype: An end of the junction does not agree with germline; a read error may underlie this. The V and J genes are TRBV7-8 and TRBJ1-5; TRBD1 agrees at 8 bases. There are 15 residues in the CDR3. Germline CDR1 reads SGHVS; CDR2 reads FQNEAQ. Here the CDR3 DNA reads TGTGCCTGCAGCCCGGTGGGACAGGGCAATCAGCCCCAGCATTTT. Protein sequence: CACSPVGQGNQPQHF.

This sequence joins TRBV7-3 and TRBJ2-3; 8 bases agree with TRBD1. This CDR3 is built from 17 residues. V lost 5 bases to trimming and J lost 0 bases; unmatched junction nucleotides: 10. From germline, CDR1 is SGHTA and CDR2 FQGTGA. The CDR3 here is CASSTRPDRGSTDTQYF. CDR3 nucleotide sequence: TGTGCCAGCAGCACTCGACCCGACAGGGGAAGCACAGATACGCAGTATTTT.

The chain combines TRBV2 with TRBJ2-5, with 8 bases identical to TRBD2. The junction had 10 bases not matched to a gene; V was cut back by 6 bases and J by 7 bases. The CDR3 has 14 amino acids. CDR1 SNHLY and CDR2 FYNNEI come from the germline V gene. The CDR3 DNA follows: TGTGCCAGCAGAGGGACTAGTGGGCCTGGGACCCAGTACTTC. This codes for CASRGTSGPGTQYF.